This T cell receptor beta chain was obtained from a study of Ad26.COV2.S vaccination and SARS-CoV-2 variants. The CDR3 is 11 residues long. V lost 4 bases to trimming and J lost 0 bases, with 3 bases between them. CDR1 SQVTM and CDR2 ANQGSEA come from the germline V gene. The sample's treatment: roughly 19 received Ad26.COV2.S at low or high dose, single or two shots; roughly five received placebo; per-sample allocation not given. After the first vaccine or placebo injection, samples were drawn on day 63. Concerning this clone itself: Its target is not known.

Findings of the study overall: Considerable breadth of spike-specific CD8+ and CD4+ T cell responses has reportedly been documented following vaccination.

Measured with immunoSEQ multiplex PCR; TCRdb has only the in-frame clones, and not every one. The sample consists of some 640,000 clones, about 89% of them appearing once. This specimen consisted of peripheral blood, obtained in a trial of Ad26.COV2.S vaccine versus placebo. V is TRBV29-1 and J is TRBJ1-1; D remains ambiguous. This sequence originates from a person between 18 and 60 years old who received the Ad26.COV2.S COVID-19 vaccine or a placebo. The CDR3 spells CSVALNTEAFF. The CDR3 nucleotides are TGCAGCGTTGCTTTGAACACTGAAGCTTTCTTT.